A selection of T cell receptor beta chains follows, all from one sample in a study of blood T cell repertoires in COVID-19. Method: immunoSEQ multiplex PCR; TCRdb's copy keeps in-frame clones and lacks some. The profile shows approximately 290,000 clones, roughly 91% of them singletons. Sequencing was carried out using peripheral blood. These receptors all stem from a man aged 25 to 40 with acute or convalescent COVID-19. Both conserved end residues are part of each CDR3. The order of the fields is V gene, J gene, clone size, D gene, CDR3 DNA, CDR3 protein. D genes are given only for firm matches. Expanded clones are given a class, and other clones once, few, many or no size at all.

>TRBV19|TRBJ1-1|.|.
TGTGCCAGTAGTATCAGGGTGGCGAGAAGCACTGAAGCTTTCTTT
CASSIRVARSTEAFF
>TRBV2|TRBJ2-5|.|TRBD1
TGTGCCAGCAGTGAAAGACAGGGGGCAGAGACCCAGTACTTC
CASSERQGAETQYF
>TRBV27|TRBJ2-7|once|.
TGTGCCAGCAGTTTATCGAGGGGAGGTGGCTCCTACGAGCAGTACTTC
CASSLSRGGGSYEQYF
>TRBV24-1|TRBJ2-3|.|TRBD1
TGTGCCACCAGTGACCCCGGACAGGGATCTGGCACAGATACGCAGTATTTT
CATSDPGQGSGTDTQYF
>TRBV19|TRBJ2-7|.|TRBD1
TGTGCCAGTAGTAACAGGGACAGAGGCGAGCAGTACTTC
CASSNRDRGEQYF
>TRBV10-3|TRBJ1-5|.|.
TGTGCCATCAGTGAAGGGGTTTCGAGCAATCAGCCCCAGCATTTT
CAISEGVSSNQPQHF
>TRBV5-4|TRBJ2-1|.|TRBD2
TGTGCCACCGGCCTAGCGGGGGTGGACAATGAGCAGTTCTTC
CATGLAGVDNEQFF
>TRBV16|TRBJ1-2|.|.
TGTGCCAGCAGCCAATCGTTCCAGGGAGGCGGCTATGGCTACACCTTC
CASSQSFQGGGYGYTF
>TRBV7-3|TRBJ1-3|.|TRBD1
TGTGCCAGCAGCTTACAGGGGGATTCTGGAAACACCATATATTTT
CASSLQGDSGNTIYF
>TRBV14|TRBJ2-7|.|.
TGTGCCAGCAGCCCGGACAGCCCCCTTTTCTACGAGCAGTACTTC
CASSPDSPLFYEQYF
>TRBV28|TRBJ2-7|once|TRBD2
TGTGCCAGCATACCCGGGACTAGCTTCTTCGAGCAGTACTTC
CASIPGTSFFEQYF
>TRBV10-3|TRBJ1-5|.|.
TGTGCCATCAGTGAGTCGGTCGGGGGAGGCAATCAGCCCCAGCATTTT
CAISESVGGGNQPQHF
>TRBV7-2|TRBJ2-1|.|.
TGTGCCAGCAGCTTTCGGCGGGGTCTGAATGAGCAGTTCTTC
CASSFRRGLNEQFF
>TRBV2|TRBJ2-1|.|TRBD2
TGTGCCAGCGATGGTAGCGGGGGGGGCAATGAGCAGTTCTTC
CASDGSGGGNEQFF
>TRBV10-3|TRBJ1-1|.|TRBD1
TGTGCCATCAGTGAGCCCGGGACAGATAAGATGAACACTGAAGCTTTCTTT
CAISEPGTDKMNTEAFF